The source of this T cell receptor beta chain is a study of blood T cell repertoires in COVID-19. Study-wide background: PBMCs, B-cell-depleted T cells, or T cells were the source of the cDNA or gDNA that made up the material.

Profiling relied on immunoSEQ multiplex PCR, and the TCRdb table lists in-frame clones only, not all of them. The data contain roughly 300,000 clones, around 82% of them singletons. The source material was peripheral blood. The source of this sequence is a woman between 50 and 59 years old with acute or convalescent COVID-19.

The CDR3 protein is CASSMIGDNEQFF. CDR3 bases: TGTGCCAGCAGCATGATAGGGGATAATGAGCAGTTCTTC. The chain combines TRBV7-2 with TRBJ2-1, with TRBD1 as a possible D gene (5 bases). Looked up from germline, CDR1 is SGHTA and CDR2 is FQGNSA. Between the trimmed V and J ends, which lost 5 bases and 7 bases, there was a span of 12 bases. CDR3 length: 13 amino acids.